Shown below are 2 T cell receptor beta chains from a single sample sequenced in a study of T cell repertoires in cytomegalovirus infection. The antigens of these receptors remain unknown. TCRdb re-derived calls from the reads in MiXCR, one entry per CDR3 protein. The table records 400,000 to 600,000 distinct CDR3 sequences, approximately 40% of them present only once. This specimen consisted of cultured PBMCs, obtained from culture after CMV antigen stimulation. Every receptor here comes from a human donor in good health (CMV status not recorded). Some clones in this sample may be carry-over from other donors' samples.

The CDR3 is CASSPIMETQYF. In nucleotides, the CDR3 is TGTGCCAGCAGCCCCATCATGGAGACCCAGTACTTC. The chain employs TRBV11-1 and TRBJ2-5; D unresolved. V lost 5 bases and J 5 bases, leaving 9 bases between the germline ends. Germline V lookup: CDR1 SGHAT, CDR2 FQDESV (reference sequence). The CDR3 has 12 residues.

CDR3 DNA sequence: TGTGCCAGCAGTCGGACAGGTACCTTCTACGAGCAGTACTTC. Amino acids: CASSRTGTFYEQYF. The chain links TRBV6-2 or TRBV6-3 to TRBJ2-7; 7 nucleotides agree with TRBD1. V lost 5 bases to trimming and J lost 3 bases; unmatched junction nucleotides: 7. The CDR3 extends over 14 amino acids. Germline CDR1 and CDR2: MNHEY and SVGEGT.